Listed here are 20 T cell receptor beta chains from one sample, sequenced in a study of blood T cell repertoires in COVID-19. Some clones are missing from TCRdb's copy, which holds only in-frame ones; the method was immunoSEQ multiplex PCR. The data contain over 450,000 clones, 70% to 90% of them singletons. Sequenced sample: peripheral blood. The receptors were gathered from a woman aged 45-59 years with COVID-19, enrolled during active disease.

The chain has TRBV2 and TRBJ1-2, with D possibly TRBD1 on 5 matching bases. Germline CDR1 SNHLY, CDR2 FYNNEI. V gave up 6 bases and J gave up 8 bases, with 16 bases separating them. The CDR3 totals 13 residues. DNA of the CDR3: TGTGCCAGCAGCGTTCTCCCAGGGAACGGCTACACCTTC. It specifies CASSVLPGNGYTF. Drawing the rest from reference TRBV2 and TRBJ1-2, the complete variable domain is EPEVTQTPSHQVTQMGQEVILRCVPISNHLYFYWYRQILGQKVEFLVSFYNNEISEKSEIFDDQFSVERPDGSNFTLKIRSTKLEDSAMYFCASSVLPGNGYTFGSGTRLTVV.

The V call is TRBV27, the J call TRBJ2-7; 8 nucleotides align to TRBD1. The V and J ends lost 1 base and 5 bases, in that order; junction bases with no gene match: 10. CDR3 length equals 16 residues. CDR1 is MNHEY, CDR2 SMNVEV, per germline (reference sequence). The CDR3: CASSLFRTGYLNEQYF. For the CDR3, the DNA is TGTGCCAGCAGTTTATTTCGGACAGGGTATTTAAACGAGCAGTACTTC.

This CDR3 reads CASSLESRGPTDTQYF. CDR3 DNA: TGCGCCAGCAGCTTGGAGTCGCGGGGACCCACAGATACGCAGTATTTT. The chain recombines TRBV5-1 with TRBJ2-3; D might be TRBD2 (6 bases). Per the germline V gene, CDR1 is SGHRS and CDR2 is YFSETQ. Trimming removed 0 bases from V and 2 bases from J, with 13 bases in between. The CDR3 is made up of 16 amino acids.

In DNA form, the CDR3 reads TGTGCTAGTGGTTTGGTCGGCAGGGGGATAGGTGGAAACACCATATATTTT. Translating it yields CASGLVGRGIGGNTIYF. V and J are TRBV12-5 and TRBJ1-3; TRBD1 matches 7 bases. The junction had 8 bases not matched to a gene; V was cut back by 0 bases and J by 3 bases. Germline V lookup: CDR1 LGHNT, CDR2 FRNRAP. The CDR3 consists of 17 residues.

The chain is built from TRBV11-2 and TRBJ2-7; 7 bases match TRBD2. V trimming: 4 bases; J trimming: 0 bases; junction bases outside the gene matches: 9. Germline CDR1 is SGHAT and CDR2 is FQNNGV. The CDR3 runs 16 residues. This CDR3 is CASSYRLALSSYEQYF. The CDR3 DNA follows: TGTGCCAGCAGCTACCGACTAGCCTTGAGCTCCTACGAGCAGTACTTC. Using reference TRBV11-2 and TRBJ2-7 for the parts outside the CDR3, the full variable domain is EAGVAQSPRYKIIEKRQSVAFWCNPISGHATLYWYQQILGQGPKLLIQFQNNGVVDDSQLPKDRFSAERLKGVDSTLKIQPAKLEDSAVYLCASSYRLALSSYEQYFGPGTRLTVT.

This clone was found once. The chain uses TRBV2 and TRBJ2-3; 16 bases fit TRBD2. Per the germline V gene, CDR1 is SNHLY and CDR2 is FYNNEI. Trimming removed 4 bases from V and 7 bases from J; junction bases left unmatched: 5. The length of the CDR3 is 16 residues. The CDR3 region has the DNA TGTGCCAGCAGTGCCGGGACTAGCGGGGGGGCAAATACGCAGTATTTT. This codes for CASSAGTSGGANTQYF.

The chain couples TRBV9 to TRBJ2-3; TRBD1 agrees at 9 bases. CDR1 is SGDLS and CDR2 is YYNGEE in the germline V gene. J was trimmed by 5 bases and V by 3 bases; bases with no gene match: 10. CDR3 length: 16 residues. CDR3: CASSGPRDRVEDTQYF. DNA of the CDR3: TGTGCCAGCAGCGGCCCCCGGGACAGGGTTGAAGATACGCAGTATTTT. Complete variable domain (other parts from reference TRBV9 and TRBJ2-3): DSGVTQTPKHLITATGQRVTLRCSPRSGDLSVYWYQQSLDQGLQFLIQYYNGEERAKGNILERFSAQQFPDLHSELNLSSLELGDSALYFCASSGPRDRVEDTQYFGPGTRLTVL.

Notes on this clone: Other DNA sequences of this sample code for an identical CDR3. The chain has TRBV19 and TRBJ2-6; D uncertain. In germline, CDR1 is LNHDA, CDR2 SQIVND (reference sequence). With 6 bases removed from V and 0 bases from J, the gap between germline ends came to 6 bases. The CDR3 loop spans 14 amino acids. The CDR3 here is CASRSISGANVLTF. In DNA form, the CDR3 reads TGTGCCAGTAGGAGTATCTCTGGGGCCAACGTCCTGACTTTC.

The V and J genes are TRBV20-1 and TRBJ1-1; D call uncertain. Germline assignment: CDR1 DFQATT and CDR2 SNEGSKA (reference sequence). The CDR3 loop spans 13 amino acids. V was shortened by 3 bases and J by 10 bases, with 18 bases between the two germline ends. CDR3 protein: CSASYQEASPAFF. CDR3 DNA: TGCAGTGCTAGTTATCAGGAGGCCTCGCCAGCTTTCTTT.

The chain recombines TRBV19 with TRBJ1-2, with 8 positions matching TRBD1. With V trimmed by 7 bases and J by 4 bases, 14 bases remained unmatched. Germline loops: CDR1 LNHDA, CDR2 SQIVND (reference sequence). CDR3 size: 16 residues. Here the CDR3 reads CASNPFQGAYIYGYTF. The CDR3 DNA reads TGTGCCAGTAACCCTTTCCAGGGGGCGTACATCTATGGCTACACCTTC.

This clone was seen only once. The chain links TRBV7-3 to TRBJ1-2, with TRBD1 matching over 8 bases. Germline V CDR1 and CDR2: SGHTA, FQGTGA. This CDR3 has 19 amino acids. The ends lost 2 bases at V and 2 bases at J; junction bases unmatched: 16. CDR3: CASSLPGQGKLVKNYGYTF. The CDR3 DNA follows: TGTGCCAGCAGCTTACCCGGACAGGGAAAGTTGGTAAAAAACTATGGCTACACCTTC.

The chain employs TRBV19 and TRBJ2-3, with 10 bases identical to TRBD1. Germline V lookup: CDR1 LNHDA, CDR2 SQIVND (reference sequence). The CDR3 runs to 14 residues. The trim removed 9 bases at V and 1 base at J, leaving 4 bases unmatched. CDR3: CASWDRGGTDTQYF. In nucleotides, the CDR3 is TGTGCCAGCTGGGACAGGGGAGGCACAGATACGCAGTATTTT.

V is TRBV6-1 and J is TRBJ1-1; 7 bases agree with TRBD1. V lost 3 bases, J lost 4 bases, and 5 bases stayed unmatched. The CDR3 length is 14 residues. Germline V gene sequence: CDR1 MNHNS, CDR2 SASEGT. CDR3 DNA: TGTGCCAGCAGTGAGACAGGGTCCGCCACTGAAGCTTTCTTT. It specifies CASSETGSATEAFF.

This clone was seen a few times. The rearrangement uses TRBV28 and TRBJ1-6; D may be TRBD1 (6 bases). V was clipped by 7 bases and J by 10 bases, with 14 bases between them. This CDR3 region has 13 residues. From germline, CDR1 is MDHEN and CDR2 SYDVKM. CDR3 DNA: TGTGCCAGCACCGTGGACAGTAAATCACCCCTCCACTTT. Amino acid sequence: CASTVDSKSPLHF.

This chain uses TRBV5-1 with TRBJ2-3, with D tentatively TRBD1 (6 bases). The CDR3 extends over 13 amino acids. Germline V gene data show CDR1 as SGHRS and CDR2 as YFSETQ. V was cut by 4 bases and J by 6 bases, with 12 bases left in between. CDR3 region: CASSPPTGDTQYF. DNA for the CDR3: TGCGCCAGCAGCCCACCTACAGGGGATACGCAGTATTTT.

The gene calls are TRBV29-1 and TRBJ2-7; 7 bases are a match to TRBD1. V was clipped by 7 bases and J by 2 bases; unmatched bases: 11. The CDR3 extends over 14 amino acids. Germline V gene sequence: CDR1 SQVTM, CDR2 ANQGSEA. This CDR3 reads CSAEDGTVPYEQYF. In DNA, the CDR3 is TGCAGCGCCGAGGATGGGACAGTACCCTACGAGCAGTACTTC.

The V and J genes are TRBV24-1 and TRBJ2-7; the D gene is possibly TRBD2 (5 bases). Per the germline V gene, CDR1 is KGHDR and CDR2 is SFDVKD. The CDR3 is 13 amino acids. Trimming took off 11 bases at V and 0 bases at J, with 13 bases between the two ends. CDR3 region: CASGGRDSYEQYF. For the CDR3, the DNA is TGTGCCAGCGGCGGACGGGACTCCTACGAGCAGTACTTC.

This clone was seen once. The chain links TRBV30 to TRBJ1-4; TRBD1 matches 10 bases. Looked up from germline, CDR1 is GTSNPN and CDR2 is SVGIG (reference sequence). J was trimmed by 8 bases and V by 7 bases; bases with no gene match: 10. The CDR3 is made up of 14 amino acids. The CDR3 is CALKPGQGIEKLFF. CDR3 DNA sequence: TGTGCCTTAAAGCCGGGACAGGGGATAGAAAAACTGTTTTTT.

The chain uses TRBV2 and TRBJ1-5; TRBD1 is a possible D gene (5 bases). V was shortened by 0 bases and J by 7 bases, with 19 bases between the two germline ends. The germline V gene encodes CDR1 SNHLY and CDR2 FYNNEI. This CDR3 contains 17 residues. CDR3: CASSEAPAGRVGQPQHF. The CDR3 DNA sequence: TGTGCCAGCAGTGAAGCTCCAGCAGGGAGGGTAGGGCAGCCCCAGCATTTT. The full variable domain, with the rest looked up from reference TRBV2 and TRBJ1-5, is EPEVTQTPSHQVTQMGQEVILRCVPISNHLYFYWYRQILGQKVEFLVSFYNNEISEKSEIFDDQFSVERPDGSNFTLKIRSTKLEDSAMYFCASSEAPAGRVGQPQHFGDGTRLSIL.

With regard to this clone: The sample has other DNA sequences that encode this CDR3 too. The chain is built from TRBV11-2 and TRBJ2-3; 8 nucleotides line up with TRBD2. Trimming cost V 4 bases and J 6 bases; bases outside gene matches: 6. Looked up from germline, CDR1 is SGHAT and CDR2 is FQNNGV. CDR3 length: 14 residues. The DNA for the CDR3 is TGTGCCAGCAGCTCCGGACTAGCTGGGGATACGCAGTATTTT. Encoded protein: CASSSGLAGDTQYF.